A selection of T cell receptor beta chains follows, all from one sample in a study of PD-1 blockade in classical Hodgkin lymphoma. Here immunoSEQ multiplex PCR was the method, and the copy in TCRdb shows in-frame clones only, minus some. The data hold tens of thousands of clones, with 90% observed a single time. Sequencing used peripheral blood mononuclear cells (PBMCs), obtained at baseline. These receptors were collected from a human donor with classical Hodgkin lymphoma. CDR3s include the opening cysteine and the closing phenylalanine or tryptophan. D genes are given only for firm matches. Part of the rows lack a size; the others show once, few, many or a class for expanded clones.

cdr3_nt: TGTGCCAGCAGCTCCGACCCCATGGGCTCCTCTGGAAACACCATATATTTT; cdr3_aa: CASSSDPMGSSGNTIYF; clone_size: -; cdr3_length: 17; v_call: TRBV7-6; d_call: -; j_call: TRBJ1-3
cdr3_nt: TGTGCCAGCAGCCAAGAAGGCAGTCACTCTGGGGCCAACGTCCTGACTTTC; cdr3_aa: CASSQEGSHSGANVLTF; clone_size: -; cdr3_length: 17; v_call: TRBV4-2; d_call: -; j_call: TRBJ2-6
cdr3_nt: TGTGCCAGCAGTTTTGCGGGAGACGGGACGGATACGCAGTATTTT; cdr3_aa: CASSFAGDGTDTQYF; clone_size: -; cdr3_length: 15; v_call: TRBV27; d_call: TRBD2; j_call: TRBJ2-3
cdr3_nt: TGTGCCAGCTCACCACTTCCCTTGACTAGCGGAAGCACAGATACGCAGTATTTT; cdr3_aa: CASSPLPLTSGSTDTQYF; clone_size: -; cdr3_length: 18; v_call: TRBV18; d_call: TRBD2; j_call: TRBJ2-3
cdr3_nt: TGCGCCAGCACTGAGGGAAACACTTACGAGCAGTACTTC; cdr3_aa: CASTEGNTYEQYF; clone_size: -; cdr3_length: 13; v_call: TRBV5-1; d_call: -; j_call: TRBJ2-7
cdr3_nt: TGTGCCAGCTCACCACCGTCCACAGATACGCAGTATTTT; cdr3_aa: CASSPPSTDTQYF; clone_size: few; cdr3_length: 13; v_call: TRBV18; d_call: -; j_call: TRBJ2-3
cdr3_nt: TGTGCCAGCAGAGTCTCTAGCGGGGGTTACAATGAGCAGTTCTTC; cdr3_aa: CASRVSSGGYNEQFF; clone_size: -; cdr3_length: 15; v_call: TRBV6-1; d_call: TRBD2; j_call: TRBJ2-1
cdr3_nt: TGTGCCAGCAGCGACCGGGACGAAAACACTGAAGCTTTCTTT; cdr3_aa: CASSDRDENTEAFF; clone_size: -; cdr3_length: 14; v_call: TRBV27; d_call: -; j_call: TRBJ1-1
cdr3_nt: TGTGCCAGCAGTTTATATGGGGTAGGCACTGAAGCTTTCTTT; cdr3_aa: CASSLYGVGTEAFF; clone_size: -; cdr3_length: 14; v_call: TRBV28; d_call: -; j_call: TRBJ1-1
cdr3_nt: TGTGCCAGCAGGGAGGGGTGGTACAATGAGCAGTTCTTC; cdr3_aa: CASREGWYNEQFF; clone_size: -; cdr3_length: 13; v_call: TRBV28; d_call: -; j_call: TRBJ2-1
cdr3_nt: TGTGCCAGCAGCACCGACAGGTCCCAAGAGACCCAGTACTTC; cdr3_aa: CASSTDRSQETQYF; clone_size: -; cdr3_length: 14; v_call: TRBV2; d_call: -; j_call: TRBJ2-5
cdr3_nt: TGCAGCGTTGGAGCGAACACTGAAGCTTTCTTT; cdr3_aa: CSVGANTEAFF; clone_size: -; cdr3_length: 11; v_call: TRBV29-1; d_call: -; j_call: TRBJ1-1
cdr3_nt: TGCGCCAGCAGCCAAGTGGGGACAGGCACAGATACGCAGTATTTT; cdr3_aa: CASSQVGTGTDTQYF; clone_size: -; cdr3_length: 15; v_call: TRBV4-1; d_call: TRBD1; j_call: TRBJ2-3
cdr3_nt: TGTGCCAGCAGTTTAAACGGAGGGACTAGAAATCCGTTCTTC; cdr3_aa: CASSLNGGTRNPFF; clone_size: -; cdr3_length: 14; v_call: TRBV28; d_call: TRBD2; j_call: TRBJ2-1
cdr3_nt: TGTGCCAGCAGCCTCCCGAATCAGCCCCAGCATTTT; cdr3_aa: CASSLPNQPQHF; clone_size: -; cdr3_length: 12; v_call: TRBV5-4; d_call: -; j_call: TRBJ1-5
cdr3_nt: TGTGCCAGCAGCTTAGCGCAGCTGGACGATACGCAGTATTTT; cdr3_aa: CASSLAQLDDTQYF; clone_size: -; cdr3_length: 14; v_call: TRBV7-9; d_call: -; j_call: TRBJ2-3
cdr3_nt: TGTGCCAGCAGCGTAGCTGGGGGACAGGCGGACTACGAGCAGTACTTC; cdr3_aa: CASSVAGGQADYEQYF; clone_size: -; cdr3_length: 16; v_call: TRBV13; d_call: TRBD1; j_call: TRBJ2-7
cdr3_nt: TGTGCCAGCAGCTCAGGACAGGATGGAAACACCATATATTTT; cdr3_aa: CASSSGQDGNTIYF; clone_size: -; cdr3_length: 14; v_call: TRBV11-2; d_call: TRBD1; j_call: TRBJ1-3
cdr3_nt: TGTGCCAGCAGCTCTGACCCTCTCCAAGAGACCCAGTACTTC; cdr3_aa: CASSSDPLQETQYF; clone_size: -; cdr3_length: 14; v_call: TRBV7-9; d_call: -; j_call: TRBJ2-5
cdr3_nt: TGTGCCAGCAGCTCTCATATCGGGATCTCCTACGAGCAGTACTTC; cdr3_aa: CASSSHIGISYEQYF; clone_size: -; cdr3_length: 15; v_call: TRBV11-2; d_call: -; j_call: TRBJ2-7
cdr3_nt: TGTGCCAGCTCACCAGCGCCGGGACAGGGGGTTGAGAATCAGCCCCAGCATTTT; cdr3_aa: CASSPAPGQGVENQPQHF; clone_size: -; cdr3_length: 18; v_call: TRBV18; d_call: TRBD1; j_call: TRBJ1-5
cdr3_nt: TGTGCCAGCACTCTCTCGGACATCGACACAGATACGCAGTATTTT; cdr3_aa: CASTLSDIDTDTQYF; clone_size: once; cdr3_length: 15; v_call: TRBV28; d_call: -; j_call: TRBJ2-3
cdr3_nt: TGTGCCAGCAGACCCTCAGGGAACACCGGGGAGCTGTTTTTT; cdr3_aa: CASRPSGNTGELFF; clone_size: -; cdr3_length: 14; v_call: TRBV19; d_call: -; j_call: TRBJ2-2
cdr3_nt: TGTGCCAGCAGCTTAGATGGGACAAGCAACACCGGGGAGCTGTTTTTT; cdr3_aa: CASSLDGTSNTGELFF; clone_size: -; cdr3_length: 16; v_call: TRBV11-3; d_call: -; j_call: TRBJ2-2
cdr3_nt: TGTGCCAGCAGCCCGCGGACAGGGTTCGAGCAGTACTTC; cdr3_aa: CASSPRTGFEQYF; clone_size: once; cdr3_length: 13; v_call: TRBV7-9; d_call: TRBD1; j_call: TRBJ2-7
cdr3_nt: TGTGCCACCAGCAGAGTGGGGAACCCTGACTATGGCTACACCTTC; cdr3_aa: CATSRVGNPDYGYTF; clone_size: -; cdr3_length: 15; v_call: TRBV15; d_call: -; j_call: TRBJ1-2
cdr3_nt: TGCAGCGTTGAAGGCAGGTTAGTGAACACTGAAGCTTTCTTT; cdr3_aa: CSVEGRLVNTEAFF; clone_size: -; cdr3_length: 14; v_call: TRBV29-1; d_call: -; j_call: TRBJ1-1
cdr3_nt: TGCACCAGCAGCCAAGATAATAGAGCGGGGGGGCGTGAGACCCAGTACTTC; cdr3_aa: CTSSQDNRAGGRETQYF; clone_size: -; cdr3_length: 17; v_call: TRBV1; d_call: -; j_call: TRBJ2-5
cdr3_nt: TGTGCCAGCAGCCGGACAGGGTTTCCCGGGGAGCTGTTTTTT; cdr3_aa: CASSRTGFPGELFF; clone_size: once; cdr3_length: 14; v_call: TRBV11-3; d_call: TRBD1; j_call: TRBJ2-2
cdr3_nt: TGTGCCAGCAGCGTAGCTAGCGGCCAAGAGACCCAGTACTTC; cdr3_aa: CASSVASGQETQYF; clone_size: -; cdr3_length: 14; v_call: TRBV9; d_call: TRBD2; j_call: TRBJ2-5
cdr3_nt: TGTGCCAGCAGCTTAGAGGCAGCTTCCACAGATACGCAGTATTTT; cdr3_aa: CASSLEAASTDTQYF; clone_size: -; cdr3_length: 15; v_call: TRBV7-9; d_call: -; j_call: TRBJ2-3
cdr3_nt: TGTGCCAGCAGCGCACTGGGCACGACAGGGCATGGGTCCACCTACGAGCAGTACTTC; cdr3_aa: CASSALGTTGHGSTYEQYF; clone_size: -; cdr3_length: 19; v_call: TRBV5-4; d_call: TRBD1; j_call: TRBJ2-7
cdr3_nt: TGCGCCAGCAGCTATCCGGGAACAGGGGTTTACACAGATACGCAGTATTTT; cdr3_aa: CASSYPGTGVYTDTQYF; clone_size: -; cdr3_length: 17; v_call: TRBV5-1; d_call: TRBD1; j_call: TRBJ2-3
cdr3_nt: TGTGCCAGCAGCCATGACAGGGACCCTGAAGCTTTCTTT; cdr3_aa: CASSHDRDPEAFF; clone_size: -; cdr3_length: 13; v_call: TRBV5-5; d_call: TRBD1; j_call: TRBJ1-1
cdr3_nt: TGCGCCAGCAGTGAGGCCCCAAGGGTCGGGCAGACGAACACTGAAGCTTTCTTT; cdr3_aa: CASSEAPRVGQTNTEAFF; clone_size: few; cdr3_length: 18; v_call: TRBV10-2; d_call: -; j_call: TRBJ1-1
cdr3_nt: TGCAGCGTTGAAGCCCTGGGGGCGACTAGCTCCTACAATGAGCAGTTCTTC; cdr3_aa: CSVEALGATSSYNEQFF; clone_size: -; cdr3_length: 17; v_call: TRBV29-1; d_call: -; j_call: TRBJ2-1
cdr3_nt: TGTGCCAATAAGCCCAGGGGCGCAGAGGAGACCCAGTACTTC; cdr3_aa: CANKPRGAEETQYF; clone_size: -; cdr3_length: 14; v_call: TRBV5-8; d_call: -; j_call: TRBJ2-5
cdr3_nt: TGTGCCAGCAGCTCGGGAAACACCATATATTTT; cdr3_aa: CASSSGNTIYF; clone_size: -; cdr3_length: 11; v_call: TRBV7-9; d_call: -; j_call: TRBJ1-3
cdr3_nt: TGTGCCAGCAGTGAACCGTTTACAGATACGCAGTATTTT; cdr3_aa: CASSEPFTDTQYF; clone_size: -; cdr3_length: 13; v_call: TRBV2; d_call: -; j_call: TRBJ2-3
cdr3_nt: TGTGCCAGCAGCTTAGGGGGCACGCAGCCCCAGCATTTT; cdr3_aa: CASSLGGTQPQHF; clone_size: few; cdr3_length: 13; v_call: TRBV7-9; d_call: -; j_call: TRBJ1-5
cdr3_nt: TGTGCCAGCTCACCATTTGGGCAGTCCTATGGCTACACCTTC; cdr3_aa: CASSPFGQSYGYTF; clone_size: -; cdr3_length: 14; v_call: TRBV18; d_call: -; j_call: TRBJ1-2
cdr3_nt: TGTGCCAGCAGTGGGCGTTCCTACGAGCAGTACTTC; cdr3_aa: CASSGRSYEQYF; clone_size: -; cdr3_length: 12; v_call: TRBV2; d_call: -; j_call: TRBJ2-7
cdr3_nt: TGTGCCAGCTCACCGGTACTAGCGGGGGAAGGTCGTGGGTTCTTC; cdr3_aa: CASSPVLAGEGRGFF; clone_size: -; cdr3_length: 15; v_call: TRBV18; d_call: TRBD2; j_call: TRBJ2-1
cdr3_nt: TGTGCCAGCAGTTTATGGGGTATGGGTGGGAATCAGCCCCAGCATTTT; cdr3_aa: CASSLWGMGGNQPQHF; clone_size: -; cdr3_length: 16; v_call: TRBV28; d_call: -; j_call: TRBJ1-5
cdr3_nt: TGCGCCAGCAGCTTGGCGGGGGAAACGGCGGTGGGCTACACCTTC; cdr3_aa: CASSLAGETAVGYTF; clone_size: -; cdr3_length: 15; v_call: TRBV5-1; d_call: -; j_call: TRBJ1-2
cdr3_nt: TGTGCCAGCAGTCGAGCCTTCAGCTCCTACGAGCAGTACTTC; cdr3_aa: CASSRAFSSYEQYF; clone_size: -; cdr3_length: 14; v_call: TRBV27; d_call: -; j_call: TRBJ2-7
cdr3_nt: TGTGCCATCAGTGCGGCTAGTGGGTACCAAGAGACCCAGTACTTC; cdr3_aa: CAISAASGYQETQYF; clone_size: -; cdr3_length: 15; v_call: TRBV10-3; d_call: -; j_call: TRBJ2-5
cdr3_nt: TGTGCCAGCAGTGGTCAGGGGATGACTGAAGCTTTCTTT; cdr3_aa: CASSGQGMTEAFF; clone_size: -; cdr3_length: 13; v_call: TRBV6-5; d_call: -; j_call: TRBJ1-1
cdr3_nt: TGTGCCAGCAGTGTGTCCCCGCCGAACACCGGGGAGCTGTTTTTT; cdr3_aa: CASSVSPPNTGELFF; clone_size: -; cdr3_length: 15; v_call: TRBV2; d_call: -; j_call: TRBJ2-2